A selection of T cell receptor beta chains follows, all from one sample in a study of OX40 agonist ivuxolimab in advanced cancers. Libraries were prepared by immunoSEQ multiplex PCR; TCRdb keeps only in-frame clonotypes and omits some of them. The sample consists of roughly 89,000 clones, around 80% of them appearing once. The sample consisted of CD4+ or CD8+ T cells sorted from blood, taken in a trial of the OX40 agonist ivuxolimab. The receptors come from an adult with an advanced solid tumor such as melanoma, head and neck, liver or kidney cancer. CDR3s include the opening cysteine and the closing phenylalanine or tryptophan. The order of the fields is D gene, V gene, J gene, clone size, CDR3 DNA, CDR3 protein. A D gene is named only where the DNA matches it firmly. Expanded clones get a size class; other rows say once, few or many, or leave the size out.

-	TRBV9	TRBJ1-4	-	TGTGCCAGCAGCGTAGAACCTACTCCAAATGAAAAACTGTTTTTT	CASSVEPTPNEKLFF
-	TRBV18	TRBJ1-3	once	TGTGCCAGCTCACCACCAGGGAACCACGGAAACACCATATATTTT	CASSPPGNHGNTIYF
TRBD1	TRBV7-2	TRBJ1-6	-	TGTGCCAGCAGCCCCTCCAGGGGGGCTGGTTCACCCCTCCACTTT	CASSPSRGAGSPLHF
-	TRBV7-2	TRBJ2-1	once	TGTGCCAGCAGCTTATCCAGGGGAGATATGTTCTTC	CASSLSRGDMFF
-	TRBV28	TRBJ2-5	-	TGTGCCAGCAGTTTAGGGTTGGGGCAAGAGACCCAGTACTTC	CASSLGLGQETQYF
-	TRBV5-1	TRBJ1-1	once	TGCGCCAGCAGCTTGGATTTCCTTGAAGCTTTCTTT	CASSLDFLEAFF
-	TRBV28	TRBJ1-2	-	TGTGCCAGCAGACAACAGGGCGGCAATGGCTACACCTTC	CASRQQGGNGYTF
-	TRBV5-4	TRBJ1-2	-	TGTGCCAGCAGCAACCGGGACTCTGGCTACACCTTC	CASSNRDSGYTF
-	TRBV30	TRBJ1-2	-	TGTGCCTGGAGTATTTTGGGCAGGGGCTATGGCTACACCTTC	CAWSILGRGYGYTF
-	TRBV14	TRBJ1-1	-	TGTGCCAGCAGCCAAGGCAGGGTCGCTGAAGCTTTCTTT	CASSQGRVAEAFF
-	TRBV28	TRBJ1-2	-	TGTGCCAGCAGTACCCCGCTAAGAGGGGGCTACACCTTC	CASSTPLRGGYTF
-	TRBV5-1	TRBJ2-1	-	TGCGCCAGCAGCTTGGTCGGGGGGCCAAACAATGAGCAGTTCTTC	CASSLVGGPNNEQFF
-	TRBV6-5	TRBJ1-3	-	TGTGCCAGCAGTTACGATCCGCGGGGAGTGGGAAACACCATATATTTT	CASSYDPRGVGNTIYF
TRBD1	TRBV5-5	TRBJ1-4	-	TGTGCCAGCAGCTCGACAGGGGGCGTTGAAAAACTGTTTTTT	CASSSTGGVEKLFF
-	TRBV28	TRBJ2-6	-	TGTGCCAGCAGTTATAGGGGGGCAGGGGCCAACGTCCTGACTTTC	CASSYRGAGANVLTF
-	TRBV29-1	TRBJ2-6	few	TGCAGCGTTAACCCTACCACTGGGGCCAACGTCCTGACTTTC	CSVNPTTGANVLTF
TRBD1	TRBV7-3	TRBJ1-2	few	TGTGCCAGCAGCTTAATGGCAGGGGGCGACTATGGCTACACCTTC	CASSLMAGGDYGYTF
TRBD2	TRBV6-1	TRBJ2-3	-	TGTGCCAGCCTCACTAGCGGGGGGACGGTCGAGCAGTATTTT	CASLTSGGTVEQYF
-	TRBV15	TRBJ1-4	-	TGTGCCACCAGCAGAGACAATGATGAAAAACTGTTTTTT	CATSRDNDEKLFF
-	TRBV6-5	TRBJ1-3	few	TGTGCCAGCAGTTACTCAGAGGGCTCTGGAAACACCATATATTTT	CASSYSEGSGNTIYF
-	TRBV18	TRBJ2-3	once	TGTGCCAGCTCACCCGGAGCGGGCACAGATACGCAGTATTTT	CASSPGAGTDTQYF
-	TRBV6-6	TRBJ1-3	-	TGTGCCAGCAGTTACGCGGCAGGGGAACCTGGAAACACCATATATTTT	CASSYAAGEPGNTIYF
TRBD2	TRBV5-1	TRBJ2-5	-	TGCGCCAGCAGCTCCTTGGGGGGGGGATCTGGAGAGACCCAGTACTTC	CASSSLGGGSGETQYF
-	TRBV5-6	TRBJ2-7	once	TGTGCCAGCAGCTTGTTATCGGGATACGAGCAGTACTTC	CASSLLSGYEQYF
TRBD1	TRBV11-2	TRBJ1-6	few	TGTGCCAGCAGCTTTGGACAGGGGGCCTTTTCTTCACCCCTCCACTTT	CASSFGQGAFSSPLHF
-	TRBV7-9	TRBJ1-1	-	TGTGCCAGCAGCTCCAGGGGCGGGACGGAAGCTTTCTTT	CASSSRGGTEAFF
-	TRBV9	TRBJ2-1	once	TGTGCCAGCAGCCCCGGAGAGGGCAAGGGGTACAATGAGCAGTTCTTC	CASSPGEGKGYNEQFF
-	TRBV5-5	TRBJ2-1	once	TGTGCCAGCAGCTTGTTATTACAGGTAGACAATGAGCAGTTCTTC	CASSLLLQVDNEQFF
-	TRBV28	TRBJ1-2	once	TGTGCCAGCAGTTTGGTTAACGTCGGCATATATGGCTACACCTTC	CASSLVNVGIYGYTF
-	TRBV11-3	TRBJ2-7	few	TGTGCCAGCAGCTTGAATCACCTCTCCTACGAGCAGTACTTC	CASSLNHLSYEQYF
-	TRBV7-9	TRBJ1-5	-	TGTGCCAGCAGCTTAGGCAATCAGCCCCAGCATTTT	CASSLGNQPQHF
-	TRBV28	TRBJ1-2	-	TGTGCCAGCAGCTACGGCGGGGTTCGCTATGGCTACACCTTC	CASSYGGVRYGYTF
TRBD1	TRBV5-4	TRBJ2-2	-	TGTGCCACAAGCCCGGGGACAGATTCCCCCGGGGAGCTGTTTTTT	CATSPGTDSPGELFF
TRBD1	TRBV7-2	TRBJ1-2	-	TGTGCCAGCAGCCGGGACAGCTTCTATGGCTACACCTTC	CASSRDSFYGYTF
-	TRBV29-1	TRBJ1-2	-	TGCAGCGTTGAAGATCGAACAGGCAGTTCGAGGGGCTACACCTTC	CSVEDRTGSSRGYTF
-	TRBV28	TRBJ2-4	once	TGTGCCAGCAGTTTCGAAGGGGCAGCCAAAAACATTCAGTACTTC	CASSFEGAAKNIQYF
TRBD1	TRBV6-5	TRBJ1-6	-	TGTGCCAGCAGAGCGGGGGGGACAGGTTCACCCCTCCACTTT	CASRAGGTGSPLHF
-	TRBV4-2	TRBJ1-1	-	TGTGCCAGCAGCCACCTTGAAGAGGGCGGCACTGAAGCTTTCTTT	CASSHLEEGGTEAFF
-	TRBV9	TRBJ2-2	-	TGTGCCAGCAGCCCGAGATTGGGGACCCAGAACACCGGGGAGCTGTTTTTT	CASSPRLGTQNTGELFF
TRBD1	TRBV9	TRBJ1-1	once	TGTGCCAGCACCAGAGGGGGCGTCACTGAAGCTTTCTTT	CASTRGGVTEAFF
-	TRBV4-1	TRBJ1-3	once	TGCGCCAGCAGCCAAGTGGGGGGAGGTGGTGGAAACACCATATATTTT	CASSQVGGGGGNTIYF
TRBD1	TRBV13	TRBJ2-3	once	TGTGCCAGCAGCCGAAGCCCGGGACAGGGTAGCACAGATACGCAGTATTTT	CASSRSPGQGSTDTQYF
-	TRBV4-2	TRBJ2-2	-	TGTGCCAGCAGCCTGACTCCGACCACCGGGGAGCTGTTTTTT	CASSLTPTTGELFF